This T cell receptor beta chain was captured in a study of cytomegalovirus exposure and HLA in healthy donors. Primers: 60 Vbeta forward and 13 Jbeta reverse. Repertoires were generated with immunoSEQ multiplex PCR, while TCRdb's copy carries only in-frame clones and drops some. The table lists fewer than 150,000 clones, 78% of them singletons, with 2.8% in the top ten. With respect to this clone: Its target is unknown.

The CDR3 totals 15 residues. The germline V gene encodes CDR1 LNHDA and CDR2 SQIVND (reference sequence). V shed 9 bases and J 2 bases; nucleotides not matched to a gene: 9. Study-wide findings and caveats: Some TCR beta chains (roughly 160 of them) were listed as cytomegalovirus-associated. Most TCR sequences proved rare, with some public TCRs found in many donors.

The source of this sequence is a male donor in good health and CMV-seronegative. What was sequenced was PBMCs. The chain couples TRBV19 to TRBJ2-3; TRBD2 matches at 9 bases. The CDR3 protein is CASRRRGGTTDTQYF. CDR3 sequence (DNA): TGTGCCAGCCGTAGGCGGGGGGGGACCACAGATACGCAGTATTTT.